This TCR beta chain was obtained from a study of early T cells in non-severe SARS-CoV-2 infection. TCRdb re-called the 5' RACE reads with MiXCR, one entry per CDR3 protein. The sample comprises 40,000 to 60,000 distinct CDR3 sequences, 10% to 15% of which are singletons, and 9.1% rests with the top ten. The sample holds many counts of this clonotype. The CDR3 extends over 13 amino acids. From germline, CDR1 is SGHDT and CDR2 YYEEEE. With 3 bases removed from V and 5 bases from J, the gap between germline ends came to 9 bases. This sequence joins TRBV5-6 and TRBJ1-5, with a tentative D call TRBD1 (5 bases). The source material was whole blood. The clonotype was recovered from an adult who was a healthcare worker with PCR-confirmed SARS-CoV-2 infection or an uninfected control (not recorded which). The CDR3 reads CASSSQGYQPQHF. CDR3 nucleotides: TGTGCCAGCAGCTCGCAGGGTTATCAGCCCCAGCATTTT.